The 16 T cell receptor beta chains listed next were all sequenced from one sample in a study of T cell responses to AZD1222 COVID-19 vaccine. Sequenced by immunoSEQ multiplex PCR; TCRdb stores in-frame clones only, minus some. This sample carries approximately 120,000 clones, 92% of them seen once, and the ten largest clones take approximately 1%. Source: peripheral blood, taken on day 0 of AZD1222 vaccination. These receptors came from an adult in good health.

This chain uses TRBV28 with TRBJ2-7; the match to TRBD1 covers 8 bases. The V segment lost 3 bases and the J segment 4 bases; nucleotides outside the gene matches: 8. The CDR3 has 15 residues. Germline V gene lookup returns CDR1 MDHEN and CDR2 SYDVKM. The CDR3 region has the DNA TGTGCCAGCAGTTTGTCCCCGGGACAGGTTTACGAGCAGTACTTC. Encoded protein: CASSLSPGQVYEQYF.

V is TRBV5-1 and J is TRBJ2-7; 14 nucleotides match TRBD2. The CDR3 contains 14 residues. Germline assignment: CDR1 SGHRS and CDR2 YFSETQ. With V trimmed by 5 bases and J by 7 bases, 5 bases remained unmatched. CDR3 coding DNA: TGCGCCAGCAGGGGACTAGCGGGAGTTGATGAGCAGTACTTC. Protein sequence: CASRGLAGVDEQYF.

This chain uses TRBV3-1 (or the pseudogene TRBV3-2) with TRBJ1-1; D unresolved. The germline CDR1 and CDR2 sequences are LGHDT and YNNKEL (reference sequence). The CDR3 is 13 residues long. V was cut by 1 base and J by 7 bases, with 10 bases left in between. The CDR3 DNA is TGTGCCAGCAGCCAAGGCCTGAGGAGTGAAGCTTTCTTT. Amino acid sequence: CASSQGLRSEAFF.

The chain couples TRBV2 to TRBJ1-1; TRBD1 matches at 8 bases. Unmatched junction bases numbered 10, after V lost 6 bases and J lost 4 bases. This CDR3 is 15 amino acids long. From germline, CDR1 is SNHLY and CDR2 FYNNEI. CDR3 in DNA: TGTGCCAGCAGCCTTGACAGGGGCGGGGGCACTGAAGCTTTCTTT. This translates into CASSLDRGGGTEAFF.

The V gene is TRBV5-4, the J gene TRBJ2-3, with 11 bases identical to TRBD2. From germline, CDR1 is SGHNT and CDR2 YYREEE (reference sequence). The CDR3 runs 15 residues. V shed 2 bases, J shed 8 bases, and the junction held 7 bases outside the gene matches. The CDR3 spells CASSFSGGGRGTQYF. The CDR3 region has the DNA TGTGCCAGCAGCTTTAGCGGGGGGGGTCGAGGTACGCAGTATTTT.

V and J are TRBV5-4 and TRBJ1-1; the D gene is possibly TRBD1 (6 bases). The CDR3 runs 14 residues. V was shortened by 5 bases and J by 0 bases, with 11 bases between the two germline ends. CDR1 is SGHNT and CDR2 is YYREEE in the germline V gene (reference sequence). CDR3 sequence reads: CASRPGEMNTEAFF. Written as DNA, the CDR3 is TGTGCCAGCAGACCAGGGGAGATGAACACTGAAGCTTTCTTT.

The CDR3 DNA reads TGTGCCAGCAGCTTAGGGGGGGATGAGCAGTTCTTC. As protein: CASSLGGDEQFF. The V call is TRBV11-3, the J call TRBJ2-1, with D perhaps TRBD2 (6 bases). Trimming took off 1 base at V and 8 bases at J, with 6 bases between the two ends. Germline V lookup: CDR1 SGHNT, CDR2 YENEEA. The CDR3 is 12 residues long.

This rearrangement joins TRBV27 to TRBJ1-5; D may be TRBD1 (5 bases). Germline values: CDR1 MNHEY, CDR2 SMNVEV (reference sequence). The ends were cut back, 5 bases at V and 4 bases at J, with 9 bases in the middle. This CDR3 spans 13 amino acids. Here the CDR3 reads CASSRAGNQPQHF. The CDR3 nucleotides read TGTGCCAGCAGTCGGGCAGGGAATCAGCCCCAGCATTTT.

The chain joins TRBV28 to TRBJ2-3; no reliable D call. The V end lost 6 bases, the J end lost 0 bases, and 4 bases lay between the germline ends. The CDR3 has 12 amino acids. CDR1 MDHEN and CDR2 SYDVKM come from the germline V gene. DNA of the CDR3: TGTGCCAGCAGCACTAGCACAGATACGCAGTATTTT. Translated, it gives CASSTSTDTQYF.

The chain is built from TRBV29-1 and TRBJ2-1; tentative D call: TRBD2 (5 bases). The CDR3 contains 11 residues. CDR1 is SQVTM, CDR2 ANQGSEA, per germline. The V gene lost 4 bases and the J gene lost 4 bases, with 5 bases spanning the gap. CDR3 DNA: TGCAGCGTTGGGGAGTACAATGAGCAGTTCTTC. Protein: CSVGEYNEQFF.

The chain uses TRBV12-3 or TRBV12-4 and TRBJ2-5; tentatively, D is TRBD2 (6 bases). V was pared by 5 bases and J by 7 bases, with 14 bases between. This CDR3 spans 13 amino acids. CDR3 residues: CASSRGYTGTQYF. DNA for the CDR3: TGTGCCAGCAGTCGGGGGTACACGGGGACCCAGTACTTC.

The V call is TRBV28, the J call TRBJ2-5; TRBD1 agrees at 9 bases. Trimming removed 7 bases from V and 0 bases from J; junction bases left unmatched: 9. CDR1 and CDR2 from the germline V gene are MDHEN and SYDVKM. The CDR3 is made up of 16 amino acids. The CDR3, as DNA: TGTGCCAGCACCTTTAGTGGGACAGGGTACCAAGAGACCCAGTACTTC. Translated, it gives CASTFSGTGYQETQYF.

The V gene is TRBV15, the J gene TRBJ1-5, with D perhaps matching TRBD1 (6 bases). Between the trimmed V and J ends, which lost 1 base and 4 bases, there was a span of 11 bases. The V gene's germline CDR1 is LNHNV and CDR2 YYDKDF (reference sequence). This CDR3 is 15 amino acids long. The CDR3 here is CATSRGDRQNQPQHF. The CDR3 DNA reads as TGTGCCACCAGCAGAGGTGACAGGCAAAATCAGCCCCAGCATTTT.

This chain uses TRBV20-1 with TRBJ2-5; D gene ambiguous. The CDR3 covers 11 residues. Trimming took off 3 bases at V and 2 bases at J, with 4 bases between the two ends. Germline V gene data show CDR1 as DFQATT and CDR2 as SNEGSKA (reference sequence). CDR3 in DNA: TGCAGTGCTAGGAATCAAGAGACCCAGTACTTC. It is translated as CSARNQETQYF.

The chain combines TRBV5-5 with TRBJ2-2; 7 bases line up with TRBD2. CDR3 length: 17 amino acids. The germline V gene has CDR1 SGHKS and CDR2 YYEKEE (reference sequence). V lost 2 bases, J lost 5 bases, and 12 bases stayed unmatched. The CDR3 bases are TGTGCCAGCAGCTTCCGGCTAGCGGAACATCAAACCGGGGAGCTGTTTTTT. Encoded protein: CASSFRLAEHQTGELFF.

The V call is TRBV5-4, the J call TRBJ2-4; 7 bases are shared with TRBD2. The CDR3 runs 16 residues. The germline V gene encodes CDR1 SGHNT and CDR2 YYREEE (reference sequence). J was trimmed by 8 bases and V by 5 bases; bases with no gene match: 16. CDR3 bases: TGTGCCAGCAGTGGGTTGGGGCTTACGGGGGGAGACATTCAGTACTTC. Translated: CASSGLGLTGGDIQYF.